Here is one T cell receptor beta chain with its context. Its antigen is as yet unknown. This entry is derived from a study of cytomegalovirus exposure and HLA in healthy donors. Study results and caveats: Within an earlier analysis, most TCR beta V segments proved productive either about 87% or about 30% of the time. Cytomegalovirus association was listed for about 160 TCR beta chains.

The V segment lost 4 bases and the J segment 3 bases; nucleotides outside the gene matches: 12. Germline V gene lookup returns CDR1 LGHNA and CDR2 YNFKEQ. There are 18 residues in the CDR3. Amplification used 60 Vbeta primers and 13 Jbeta primers. TCRdb keeps only in-frame clones here, not all; method: immunoSEQ multiplex PCR. The table lists around 95,000 clones, roughly 80% of them singletons. Sequences were obtained from PBMCs. The receptor's source is a man aged 25-45 years in good health and CMV-seropositive. The rearrangement links TRBV4-2 to TRBJ2-3; TRBD2 aligns across 11 bases. The CDR3 loop is CASSPRGSGGAGTDTQYF. CDR3 nucleotides: TGTGCCAGCAGCCCCCGGGGTAGCGGGGGGGCGGGGACAGATACGCAGTATTTT.